These T cell receptor beta chains were read from a single sample in a study of T cell responses to AZD1222 COVID-19 vaccine. Produced via immunoSEQ multiplex PCR; TCRdb's table is partial and in-frame only. Among about 89,000 clones listed, about 93% were seen once. The specimen was peripheral blood, collected 28 days after the second AZD1222 dose. The origin of the receptors is an adult who received the AZD1222 COVID-19 vaccine. Each CDR3 is given with its conserved first and last residue. Each record gives: D gene, clone size, V gene, J gene, CDR3 protein, CDR3 DNA. A D gene is named only where the DNA matches it firmly. Clone sizes are given selectively: once, few, many, or a class where the clone is expanded.

NA	NA	TRBV5-6	TRBJ2-7	CASSLASGGYEQYF	TGTGCCAGCAGCTTGGCGTCCGGGGGATACGAGCAGTACTTC
NA	NA	TRBV2	TRBJ2-2	CASSDFRGAVGELFF	TGTGCCAGCAGTGATTTTCGGGGGGCAGTCGGGGAGCTGTTTTTT
NA	NA	TRBV28	TRBJ2-5	CASSSPRGPPQETQYF	TGTGCCAGCAGTTCCCCCCGGGGACCCCCTCAAGAGACCCAGTACTTC
NA	NA	TRBV18	TRBJ2-1	CASSPLNPEEGLYNEQFF	TGTGCCAGCTCACCATTAAACCCCGAGGAGGGCCTCTACAATGAGCAGTTCTTC
TRBD1	NA	TRBV7-9	TRBJ2-5	CASSSGQARQETQYF	TGTGCCAGCAGCTCCGGACAGGCACGCCAAGAGACCCAGTACTTC
NA	NA	TRBV9	TRBJ1-4	CASSPTGGGRNEKLFF	TGTGCCAGCAGCCCCACGGGGGGGGGCCGTAATGAAAAACTGTTTTTT
NA	NA	TRBV28	TRBJ2-7	CASTLRSHNTYEQYF	TGTGCCAGCACCCTACGTTCCCATAACACCTACGAGCAGTACTTC
NA	NA	TRBV6-5	TRBJ1-5	CASRGTGGQPQHF	TGTGCCAGCAGGGGAACAGGTGGTCAGCCCCAGCATTTT
TRBD1	NA	TRBV7-6	TRBJ1-4	CASSPPGQGEKLFF	TGTGCCAGCAGCCCTCCGGGACAGGGTGAAAAACTGTTTTTT
TRBD2	NA	TRBV3-1/TRBV3-2	TRBJ2-1	CASSQVAGAFNEQFF	TGTGCCAGCAGCCAGGTAGCGGGAGCATTCAATGAGCAGTTCTTC
TRBD2	NA	TRBV29-1	TRBJ2-7	CSFRGDITGVKYEQYF	TGCAGCTTCCGGGGGGATATTACGGGGGTGAAGTACGAGCAGTACTTC
NA	NA	TRBV7-9	TRBJ2-2	CASSLELVTGELFF	TGTGCCAGCAGCTTAGAGCTGGTCACCGGGGAGCTGTTTTTT
NA	NA	TRBV27	TRBJ1-2	CASSFWAAPQDGYTF	TGTGCCAGCAGTTTTTGGGCAGCCCCTCAGGATGGCTACACCTTC
NA	NA	TRBV3-1/TRBV3-2	TRBJ1-1	CASSQGGQGRGAFF	TGTGCCAGCAGCCAAGGGGGACAAGGCCGGGGAGCTTTCTTT
NA	NA	TRBV28	TRBJ1-1	CASSLTGRRNTEAFF	TGTGCCAGCAGTTTAACGGGCAGACGGAACACTGAAGCTTTCTTT
NA	NA	TRBV5-1	TRBJ1-5	CASSFWGEDQPQHF	TGCGCCAGCAGCTTCTGGGGCGAGGATCAGCCCCAGCATTTT
NA	once	TRBV3-1/TRBV3-2	TRBJ1-1	CASSQPGRNTEAFF	TGTGCCAGCAGCCAACCAGGGCGGAACACTGAAGCTTTCTTT
NA	NA	TRBV20-1	TRBJ1-2	CSARSVYGYTF	TGCAGTGCTAGATCAGTCTATGGCTACACCTTC
TRBD1	once	TRBV6-5	TRBJ2-1	CASWTGGLEQFF	TGTGCCAGCTGGACAGGGGGCCTTGAGCAGTTCTTC
NA	NA	TRBV15	TRBJ2-2	CATKLQNTGELFF	TGTGCCACCAAACTACAGAACACCGGGGAGCTGTTTTTT
NA	NA	TRBV5-5	TRBJ1-3	CASSWSFGEGNTIYF	TGTGCCAGCAGCTGGAGCTTTGGGGAGGGAAACACCATATATTTT
TRBD1	NA	TRBV24-1	TRBJ2-7	CATSDPGQNAYEQYF	TGTGCCACCAGTGACCCGGGACAGAACGCCTACGAGCAGTACTTC
TRBD1	once	TRBV5-1	TRBJ1-2	CASSPLQGDYGYTF	TGCGCCAGCAGCCCCCTACAGGGGGACTATGGCTACACCTTC
TRBD2	NA	TRBV7-8	TRBJ2-2	CASSDQGLAGGSTGELFF	TGTGCCAGCAGCGACCAGGGACTAGCGGGGGGGAGCACCGGGGAGCTGTTTTTT
NA	NA	TRBV18	TRBJ2-5	CASSPLGHRQETQYF	TGTGCCAGCTCACCTTTGGGCCACCGACAAGAGACCCAGTACTTC
TRBD1	NA	TRBV19	TRBJ1-5	CASRKRLGQVPNQPQHF	TGTGCCAGCCGAAAGCGGCTGGGACAGGTACCCAATCAGCCCCAGCATTTT
NA	NA	TRBV6-5	TRBJ1-1	CASSGTPLEAFF	TGTGCCAGCAGCGGGACACCTCTTGAAGCTTTCTTT
TRBD1	NA	TRBV28	TRBJ2-2	CATQGAGNTGELFF	TGTGCCACCCAGGGGGCGGGGAACACCGGGGAGCTGTTTTTT
NA	NA	TRBV5-4	TRBJ1-2	CASSLENYGYTF	TGTGCCAGCAGCTTGGAAAACTATGGCTACACCTTC
NA	NA	TRBV9	TRBJ1-4	CASSAGLTNEKLFF	TGTGCCAGCAGCGCGGGACTGACCAATGAAAAACTGTTTTTT
NA	NA	TRBV3-1/TRBV3-2	TRBJ1-1	CASSPTGITEAFF	TGTGCCAGCAGCCCCACAGGGATCACTGAAGCTTTCTTT
NA	NA	TRBV2	TRBJ2-1	CASSDSGINEQFF	TGTGCCAGCAGTGATTCGGGGATCAATGAGCAGTTCTTC
NA	NA	TRBV6-1	TRBJ1-6	CASSEWEGPYNSPLHF	TGTGCCAGCAGTGAATGGGAGGGACCCTATAATTCACCCCTCCACTTT
NA	NA	TRBV4-2	TRBJ2-1	CASSQGSEQFF	TGTGCCAGCAGCCAAGGGAGTGAGCAGTTCTTC
NA	NA	TRBV30	TRBJ1-3	CAWSPPGPTIYF	TGTGCCTGGAGCCCCCCCGGACCCACCATATATTTT
NA	NA	TRBV6-5	TRBJ2-3	CASRSYSPSTDTQYF	TGTGCCAGCAGGTCCTATAGCCCCAGCACAGATACGCAGTATTTT
NA	NA	TRBV5-6	TRBJ1-1	CASSSATLRTEAFF	TGTGCCAGCAGCTCCGCAACCTTGAGAACTGAAGCTTTCTTT
NA	once	TRBV7-9	TRBJ2-3	CASSPMESTDTQYF	TGTGCCAGCAGCCCCATGGAGAGCACAGATACGCAGTATTTT
NA	NA	TRBV6-5	TRBJ1-4	CASSPALASGKLFF	TGTGCCAGCAGTCCCGCCCTGGCCTCAGGAAAACTGTTTTTT